The T cell receptor beta chain described here comes from a study of monozygotic twins with inflammatory bowel disease. Findings and limits, study-wide: In these data, no single strong IBD-associated signal or clonotype received support. Distinction of different T cell subtypes was not possible. Healthy twins showed more clonotype sharing with others than IBD patients, especially patients with disease activity.

Notes on this clonotype: Its antigen is unidentified.

UMIs that had a 6-nucleotide sample barcode were put in using template switching. TCRdb re-called the 5' RACE reads and shows each CDR3 protein once, DNA omitted. The sample totals 440,000 or so distinct CDR3 sequences. The CDR3 spans 13 residues. CDR1 and CDR2 from the germline V gene are MNHEY and SVGAGI. This receptor was identified in a human donor with ulcerative colitis or Crohn's disease, or a healthy co-twin of an affected twin (not recorded which). The material sequenced was blood. The rearrangement links TRBV6-5 to TRBJ2-5. CDR3: CASSYSEEETQYF.